The 13 T cell receptor beta chains reported below all come from one sample, sequenced in a study of cytomegalovirus exposure and HLA in healthy donors. Primers for the PCR totalled 60 Vbeta and 13 Jbeta. The assay was immunoSEQ multiplex PCR, and TCRdb's table has in-frame clones only and misses some. The sample consists of under 200,000 clones, approximately 70% of them appearing once. Sequencing used PBMCs. All receptors come from a young woman in good health and CMV-seronegative.

This clone has only a few counts. The identical CDR3 is also encoded by other nucleotide sequences in the sample. The CDR3: CASSESSLLAKNIQYF. CDR3 coding DNA: TGTGCCAGCAGTGAATCGTCACTCCTAGCCAAAAACATTCAGTACTTC. The chain is built from TRBV2 and TRBJ2-4; no clear D gene. The CDR3 contains 16 residues. The V and J ends lost 2 bases and 0 bases respectively, with 11 bases between them. Germline V gene data show CDR1 as SNHLY and CDR2 as FYNNEI.

The rearrangement joins TRBV19 to TRBJ1-5; D perhaps matches TRBD1 (6 bases). CDR1 and CDR2 from the germline V gene are LNHDA and SQIVND (reference sequence). The CDR3 covers 13 residues. Trimming cost V 6 bases and J 5 bases, with 11 bases left between them. This CDR3 reads CASSHREDQPQHF. The CDR3, as DNA: TGTGCCAGTAGCCACAGGGAAGATCAGCCCCAGCATTTT.

The V gene is TRBV25-1, the J gene TRBJ1-3, with D perhaps matching TRBD1 (5 bases). There are 15 residues in the CDR3. Germline CDR1 MGHDK, CDR2 SYGVNS. V lost 6 bases and J lost 0, with 12 bases in between. CDR3 nucleotide sequence: TGTGCCAGCAGGCCCCCTGGGGCCTCTGGAAACACCATATATTTT. This sequence encodes CASRPPGASGNTIYF.

V and J are TRBV6-6 and TRBJ2-7; weak D call: TRBD1 (5 bases). The V gene lost 3 bases and the J gene lost 3 bases, with 6 bases spanning the gap. The CDR3 sequence is 12 residues long. Germline CDR1 MNHNY, CDR2 SVGAGI (reference sequence). CDR3 nucleotide sequence: TGTGCCAGCAGTTATAGGGGCTACGAGCAGTACTTC. As protein: CASSYRGYEQYF.

The chain has TRBV11-2 and TRBJ2-1; TRBD2 agrees at 10 bases. The CDR3 runs to 16 residues. Germline-derived CDR1 and CDR2 are SGHAT and FQNNGV. The junction had 12 bases not matched to a gene; V was cut back by 7 bases and J by 6 bases. DNA for the CDR3: TGTGCCAGCACCCGAGACGCGGGACTAGCGTTCAATGAGCAGTTCTTC. Translation: CASTRDAGLAFNEQFF.

This chain joins TRBV11-2 and TRBJ2-7; D is uncertain. Trimming took 1 base from V and 1 from J, leaving 11 bases between them. This CDR3 is 15 amino acids long. From germline, CDR1 is SGHAT and CDR2 FQNNGV. CDR3 residues: CASSLGRRTSYEQYF. In DNA, the CDR3 is TGTGCCAGCAGCTTAGGTCGTAGAACTTCCTACGAGCAGTACTTC.

The rearrangement joins TRBV6-5 to TRBJ2-7; D is perhaps TRBD1 (6 bases). This CDR3 has 14 residues. Germline V gene data show CDR1 as MNHEY and CDR2 as SVGAGI. Trimming cost V 5 bases and J 0 bases, with 11 bases left between them. The CDR3 nucleotides are TGTGCCAGCAGTCCTCTGACAGGCTCCTACGAGCAGTACTTC. Protein product: CASSPLTGSYEQYF.

The chain links TRBV10-2 to TRBJ2-7, with D possibly TRBD1 on 5 matching bases. The CDR3 runs 14 residues. V was pared by 6 bases and J by 2 bases, with 14 bases between. The germline gives CDR1 WSHSY, CDR2 SAAADI. The CDR3 loop is CASSQDRLTYEQYF. In DNA form, the CDR3 reads TGCGCCAGCAGCCAAGACAGATTAACCTACGAGCAGTACTTC.

The rearrangement joins TRBV7-9 to TRBJ1-6; D might be TRBD1 (6 bases). V lost 6 bases and J 6 bases, leaving 15 bases between the germline ends. Germline V gives CDR1 SEHNR, CDR2 FQNEAQ (reference sequence). The CDR3 spans 15 residues. The CDR3 bases are TGTGCCAGCAGTTTACAGGGAAGGGGTAATTCACCCCTCCACTTT. Protein sequence: CASSLQGRGNSPLHF.

This chain links TRBV5-1 with TRBJ2-5; 7 bases are shared with TRBD1. CDR1 is SGHRS, CDR2 YFSETQ, per germline. This CDR3 comprises 14 residues. V dropped 1 base and J dropped 5; count of bases not matched to a gene: 5. In DNA, the CDR3 is TGCGCCAGCAGCTTGAGGGGGCAGTGGGAGACCCAGTACTTC. As protein: CASSLRGQWETQYF.

J is TRBJ2-3 and V is TRBV6-4; D not certain. The CDR3 loop spans 13 amino acids. Trimming removed 3 bases at V and 4 bases at J, with 8 bases between. In germline, CDR1 is MRHNA, CDR2 SNTAGT. Written as DNA, the CDR3 is TGTGCCAGCAGTGAAGATCAGGCAGATACGCAGTATTTT. This gives the protein CASSEDQADTQYF.

This chain joins TRBV5-6 and TRBJ2-7; 7 bases map to TRBD1. The CDR3 extends over 14 amino acids. Germline trimming cut 3 bases from V and 3 bases from J; bases unmatched to any gene: 6. CDR1 SGHDT and CDR2 YYEEEE come from the germline V gene. CDR3 in amino acids: CASSSRGLHYEQYF. In DNA form, the CDR3 reads TGTGCCAGCAGCTCAAGGGGGCTCCACTACGAGCAGTACTTC.

This rearrangement joins TRBV13 to TRBJ1-1, with D unresolved. The CDR3 has 11 residues. The germline V gene encodes CDR1 PRHDT and CDR2 FYEKMQ (reference sequence). The V gene lost 5 bases and the J gene lost 3 bases, with 4 bases spanning the gap. The CDR3 region has the DNA TGTGCCAGCAGCCCCGACACTGAAGCTTTCTTT. This translates into CASSPDTEAFF.